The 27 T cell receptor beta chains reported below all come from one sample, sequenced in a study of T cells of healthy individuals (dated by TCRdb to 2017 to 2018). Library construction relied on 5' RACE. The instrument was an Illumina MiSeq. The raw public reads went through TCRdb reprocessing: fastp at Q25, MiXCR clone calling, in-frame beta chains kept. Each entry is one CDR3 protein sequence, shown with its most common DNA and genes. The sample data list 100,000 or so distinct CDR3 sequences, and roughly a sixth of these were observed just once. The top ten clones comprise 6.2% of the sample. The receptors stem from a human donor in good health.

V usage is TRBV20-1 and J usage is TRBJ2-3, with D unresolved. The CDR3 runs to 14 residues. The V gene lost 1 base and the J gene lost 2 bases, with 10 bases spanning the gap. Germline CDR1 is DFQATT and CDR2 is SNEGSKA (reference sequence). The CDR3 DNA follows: TGCAGTGCTAGAGTTCTCGTAGCCACAGATACGCAGTATTTT. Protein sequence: CSARVLVATDTQYF.

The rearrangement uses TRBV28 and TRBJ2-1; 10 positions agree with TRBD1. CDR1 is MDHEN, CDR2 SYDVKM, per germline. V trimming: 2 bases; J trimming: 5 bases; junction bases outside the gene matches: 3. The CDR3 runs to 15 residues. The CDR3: CASSLGQGVNNEQFF. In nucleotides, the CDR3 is TGTGCCAGCAGTTTAGGACAGGGGGTCAACAATGAGCAGTTCTTC.

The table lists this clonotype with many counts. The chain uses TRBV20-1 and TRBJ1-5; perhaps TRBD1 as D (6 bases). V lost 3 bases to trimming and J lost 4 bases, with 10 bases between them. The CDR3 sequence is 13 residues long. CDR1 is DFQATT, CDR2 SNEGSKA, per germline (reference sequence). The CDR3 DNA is TGCAGTGCTAGGGGAGGGGGGAATCAGCCCCAGCATTTT. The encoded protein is CSARGGGNQPQHF.

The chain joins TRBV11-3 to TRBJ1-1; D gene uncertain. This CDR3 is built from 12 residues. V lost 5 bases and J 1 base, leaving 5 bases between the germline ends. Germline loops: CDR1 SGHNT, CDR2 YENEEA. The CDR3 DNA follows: TGTGCCAGCAGCGTTGGGAACACTGAAGCTTTCTTT. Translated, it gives CASSVGNTEAFF.

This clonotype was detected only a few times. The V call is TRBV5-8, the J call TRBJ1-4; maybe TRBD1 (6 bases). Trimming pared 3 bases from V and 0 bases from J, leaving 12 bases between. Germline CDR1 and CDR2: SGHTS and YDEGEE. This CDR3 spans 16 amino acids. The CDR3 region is CASSSGQFATNEKLFF. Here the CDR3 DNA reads TGTGCCAGCAGCTCCGGACAGTTTGCAACTAATGAAAAACTGTTTTTT.

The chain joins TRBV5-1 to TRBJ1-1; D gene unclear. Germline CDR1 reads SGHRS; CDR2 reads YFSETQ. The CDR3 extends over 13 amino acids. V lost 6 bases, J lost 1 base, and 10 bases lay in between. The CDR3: CASIGPGNTEAFF. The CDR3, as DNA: TGCGCCAGCATAGGCCCGGGGAACACTGAAGCTTTCTTT.

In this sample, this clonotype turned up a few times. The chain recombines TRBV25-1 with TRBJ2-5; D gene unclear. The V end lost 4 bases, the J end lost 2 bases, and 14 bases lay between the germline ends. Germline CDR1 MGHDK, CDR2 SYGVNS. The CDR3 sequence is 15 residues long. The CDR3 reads CASSGPGSPQETQYF. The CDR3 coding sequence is TGTGCCAGCAGTGGTCCGGGCTCGCCTCAAGAGACCCAGTACTTC.

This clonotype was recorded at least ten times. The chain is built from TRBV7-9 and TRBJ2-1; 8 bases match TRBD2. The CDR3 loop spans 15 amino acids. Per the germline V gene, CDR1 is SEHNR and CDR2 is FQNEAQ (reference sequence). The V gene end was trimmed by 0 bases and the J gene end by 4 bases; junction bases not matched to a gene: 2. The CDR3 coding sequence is TGTGCCAGCAGCTTAGCGGTAGCGGGATACAATGAGCAGTTCTTC. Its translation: CASSLAVAGYNEQFF.

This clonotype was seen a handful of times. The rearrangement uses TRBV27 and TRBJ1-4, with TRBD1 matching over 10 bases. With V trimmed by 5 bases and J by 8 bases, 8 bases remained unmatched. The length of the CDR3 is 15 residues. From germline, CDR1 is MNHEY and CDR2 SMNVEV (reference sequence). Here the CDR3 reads CASSPRRGQGEKLFF. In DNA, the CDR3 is TGTGCCAGCAGTCCTCGCAGGGGACAGGGGGAAAAACTGTTTTTT.

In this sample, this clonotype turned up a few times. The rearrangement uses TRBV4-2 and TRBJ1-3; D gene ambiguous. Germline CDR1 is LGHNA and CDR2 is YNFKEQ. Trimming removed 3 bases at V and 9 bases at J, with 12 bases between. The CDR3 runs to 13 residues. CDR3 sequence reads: CASSQDPAGTIYF. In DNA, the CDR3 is TGTGCCAGCAGCCAGGACCCCGCGGGCACCATATATTTT.

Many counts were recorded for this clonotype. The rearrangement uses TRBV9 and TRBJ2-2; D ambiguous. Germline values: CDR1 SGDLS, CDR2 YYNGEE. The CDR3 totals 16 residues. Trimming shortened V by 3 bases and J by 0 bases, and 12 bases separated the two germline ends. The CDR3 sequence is CASSALRASNTGELFF. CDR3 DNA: TGTGCCAGCAGCGCCCTCCGGGCCTCGAACACCGGGGAGCTGTTTTTT.

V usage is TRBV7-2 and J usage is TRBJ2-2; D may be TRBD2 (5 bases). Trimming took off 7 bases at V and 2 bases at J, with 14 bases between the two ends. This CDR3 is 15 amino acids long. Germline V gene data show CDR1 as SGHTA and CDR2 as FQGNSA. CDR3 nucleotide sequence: TGTGCCAGCACCGCCCCGGGGAAAAACACCGGGGAGCTGTTTTTT. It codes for CASTAPGKNTGELFF.

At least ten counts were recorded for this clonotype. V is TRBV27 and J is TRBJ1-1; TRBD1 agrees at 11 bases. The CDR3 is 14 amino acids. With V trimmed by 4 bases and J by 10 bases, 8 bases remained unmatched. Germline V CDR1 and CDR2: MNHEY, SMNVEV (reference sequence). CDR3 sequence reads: CASSSTGQGARAFF. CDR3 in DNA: TGTGCCAGCAGTTCCACTGGACAGGGGGCAAGAGCTTTCTTT.

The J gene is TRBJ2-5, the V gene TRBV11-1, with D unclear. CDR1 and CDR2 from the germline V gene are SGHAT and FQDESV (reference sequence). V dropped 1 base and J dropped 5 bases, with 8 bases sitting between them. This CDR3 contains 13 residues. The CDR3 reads CASSLGQSETQYF. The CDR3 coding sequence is TGTGCCAGCAGCTTAGGGCAGTCGGAGACCCAGTACTTC.

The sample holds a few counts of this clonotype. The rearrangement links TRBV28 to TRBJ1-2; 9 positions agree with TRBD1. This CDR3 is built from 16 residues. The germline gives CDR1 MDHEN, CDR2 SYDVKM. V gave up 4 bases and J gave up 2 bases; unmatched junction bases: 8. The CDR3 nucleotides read TGTGCCAGCAGTTCCCCTCGGACAGGGGCCAACTATGGCTACACCTTC. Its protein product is CASSSPRTGANYGYTF.

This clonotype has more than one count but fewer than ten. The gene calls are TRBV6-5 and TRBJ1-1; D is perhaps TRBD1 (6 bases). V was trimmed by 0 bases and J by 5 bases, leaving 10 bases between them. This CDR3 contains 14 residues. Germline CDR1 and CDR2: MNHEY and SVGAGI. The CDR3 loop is CASSYSQGRTEAFF. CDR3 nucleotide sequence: TGTGCCAGCAGTTACTCCCAGGGGCGGACTGAAGCTTTCTTT.

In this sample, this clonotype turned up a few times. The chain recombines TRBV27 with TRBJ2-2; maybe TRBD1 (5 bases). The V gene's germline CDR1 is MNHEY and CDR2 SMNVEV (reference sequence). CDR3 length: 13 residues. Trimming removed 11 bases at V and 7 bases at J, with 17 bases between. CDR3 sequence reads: CAGARVSGGELFF. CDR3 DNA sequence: TGTGCCGGTGCCAGGGTTTCGGGCGGGGAGCTGTTTTTT.

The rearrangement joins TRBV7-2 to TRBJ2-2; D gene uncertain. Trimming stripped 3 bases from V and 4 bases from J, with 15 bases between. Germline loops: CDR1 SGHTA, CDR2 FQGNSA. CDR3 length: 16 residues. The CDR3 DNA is TGTGCCAGCAGCTTGGTGCGGCAGTGGGTCACCGGGGAGCTGTTTTTT. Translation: CASSLVRQWVTGELFF.

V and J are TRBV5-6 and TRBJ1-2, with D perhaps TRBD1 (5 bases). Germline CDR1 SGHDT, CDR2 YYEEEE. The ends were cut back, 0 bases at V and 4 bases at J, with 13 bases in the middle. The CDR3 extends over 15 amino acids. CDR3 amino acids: CASSLVQGGAYGYTF. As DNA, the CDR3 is TGTGCCAGCAGCTTGGTCCAGGGAGGCGCCTATGGCTACACCTTC.

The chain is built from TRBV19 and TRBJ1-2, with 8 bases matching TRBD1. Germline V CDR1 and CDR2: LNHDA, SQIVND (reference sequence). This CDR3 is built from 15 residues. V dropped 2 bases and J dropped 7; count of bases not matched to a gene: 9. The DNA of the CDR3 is TGTGCCAGTAGTATAATGCCCGGACAGGGCGGTGGCTACACCTTC. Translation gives CASSIMPGQGGGYTF.

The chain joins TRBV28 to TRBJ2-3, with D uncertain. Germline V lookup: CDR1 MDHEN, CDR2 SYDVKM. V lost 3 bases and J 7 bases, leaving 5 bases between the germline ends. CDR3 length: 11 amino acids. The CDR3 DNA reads TGTGCCAGCAGTTTCGGAAATACGCAGTATTTT. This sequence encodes CASSFGNTQYF. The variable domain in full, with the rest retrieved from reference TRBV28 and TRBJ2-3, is DVKVTQSSRYLVKRTGEKVFLECVQDMDHENMFWYRQDPGLGLRLIYFSYDVKMKEKGDIPEGYSVSREKKERFSLILESASTNQTSMYLCASSFGNTQYFGPGTRLTVL.

This CDR3 reads CASSVTAGSTDTQYF. CDR3 bases: TGTGCCAGCAGCGTAACCGCAGGGAGCACAGATACGCAGTATTTT. V usage is TRBV9 and J usage is TRBJ2-3, with D possibly TRBD1 on 5 matching bases. The length of the CDR3 is 15 residues. The germline gives CDR1 SGDLS, CDR2 YYNGEE. Trimming removed 1 base from V and 0 bases from J, with 9 bases in between.

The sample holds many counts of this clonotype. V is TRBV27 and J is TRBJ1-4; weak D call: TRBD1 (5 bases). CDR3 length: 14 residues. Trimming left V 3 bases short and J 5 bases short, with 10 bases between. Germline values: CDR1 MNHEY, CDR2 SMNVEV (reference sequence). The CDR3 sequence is CASSLQGGNEKLFF. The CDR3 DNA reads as TGTGCCAGCAGTTTGCAGGGTGGAAATGAAAAACTGTTTTTT.

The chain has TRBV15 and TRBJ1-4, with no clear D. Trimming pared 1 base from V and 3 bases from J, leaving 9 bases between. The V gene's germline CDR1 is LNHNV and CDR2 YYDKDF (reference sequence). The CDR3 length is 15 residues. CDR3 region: CATSRAGVSNEKLFF. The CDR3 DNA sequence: TGTGCCACCAGCAGAGCTGGGGTCTCTAATGAAAAACTGTTTTTT.

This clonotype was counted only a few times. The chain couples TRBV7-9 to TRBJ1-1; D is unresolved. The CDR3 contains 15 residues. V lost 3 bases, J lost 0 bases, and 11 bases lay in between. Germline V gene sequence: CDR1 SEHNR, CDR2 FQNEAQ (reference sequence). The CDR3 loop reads CASSLSRPMNTEAFF. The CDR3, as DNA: TGTGCCAGCAGCTTGAGCAGGCCTATGAACACTGAAGCTTTCTTT.

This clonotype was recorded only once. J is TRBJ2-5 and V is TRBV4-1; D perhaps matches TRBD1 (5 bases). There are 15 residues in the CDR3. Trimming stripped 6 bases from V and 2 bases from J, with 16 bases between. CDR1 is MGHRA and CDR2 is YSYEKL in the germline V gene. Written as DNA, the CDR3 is TGCGCCAGCAGATCAATCGGACGGACACAAGAGACCCAGTACTTC. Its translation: CASRSIGRTQETQYF.

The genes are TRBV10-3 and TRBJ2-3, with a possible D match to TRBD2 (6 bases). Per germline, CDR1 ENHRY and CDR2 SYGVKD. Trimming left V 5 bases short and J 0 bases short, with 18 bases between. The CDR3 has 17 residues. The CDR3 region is CAISPTGLITSTDTQYF. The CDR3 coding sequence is TGTGCCATCAGTCCCACGGGACTTATAACGAGCACAGATACGCAGTATTTT.